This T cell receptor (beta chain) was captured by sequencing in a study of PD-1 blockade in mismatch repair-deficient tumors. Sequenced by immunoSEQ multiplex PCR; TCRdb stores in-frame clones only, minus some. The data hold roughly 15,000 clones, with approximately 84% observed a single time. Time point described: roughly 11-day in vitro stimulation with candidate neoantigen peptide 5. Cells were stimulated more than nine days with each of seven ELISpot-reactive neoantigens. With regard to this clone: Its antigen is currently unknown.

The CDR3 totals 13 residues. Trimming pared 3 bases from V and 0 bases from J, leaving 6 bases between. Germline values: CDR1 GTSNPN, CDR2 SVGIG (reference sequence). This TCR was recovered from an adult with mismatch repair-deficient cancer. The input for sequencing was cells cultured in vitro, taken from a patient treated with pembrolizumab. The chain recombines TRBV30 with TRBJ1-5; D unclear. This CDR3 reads CAWSLYSNQPQHF. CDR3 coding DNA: TGTGCCTGGAGCCTTTATAGCAATCAGCCCCAGCATTTT.